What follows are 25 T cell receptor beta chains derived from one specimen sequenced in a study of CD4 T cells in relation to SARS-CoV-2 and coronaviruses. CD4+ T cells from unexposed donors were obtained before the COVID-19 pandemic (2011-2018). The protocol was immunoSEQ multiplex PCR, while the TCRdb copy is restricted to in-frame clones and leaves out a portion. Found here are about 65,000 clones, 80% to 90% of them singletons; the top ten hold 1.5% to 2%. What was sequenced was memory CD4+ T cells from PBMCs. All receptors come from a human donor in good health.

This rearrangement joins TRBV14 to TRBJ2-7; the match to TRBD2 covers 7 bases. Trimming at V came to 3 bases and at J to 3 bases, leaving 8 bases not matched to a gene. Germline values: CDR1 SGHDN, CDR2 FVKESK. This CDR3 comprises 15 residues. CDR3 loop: CASSQGSGKGYEQYF. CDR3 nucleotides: TGTGCCAGCAGCCAGGGGAGCGGGAAGGGCTACGAGCAGTACTTC.

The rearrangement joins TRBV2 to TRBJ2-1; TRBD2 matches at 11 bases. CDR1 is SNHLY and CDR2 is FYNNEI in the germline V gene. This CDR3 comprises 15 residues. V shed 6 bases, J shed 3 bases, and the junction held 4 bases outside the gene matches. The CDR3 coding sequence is TGTGCCAGCAGGGTAGCGGGGGGGGACTACAATGAGCAGTTCTTC. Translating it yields CASRVAGGDYNEQFF.

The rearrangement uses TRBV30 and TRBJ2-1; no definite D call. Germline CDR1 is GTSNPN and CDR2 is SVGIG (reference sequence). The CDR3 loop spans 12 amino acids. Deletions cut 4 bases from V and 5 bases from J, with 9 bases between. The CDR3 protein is CAWMPWDNEQFF. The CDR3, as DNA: TGTGCCTGGATGCCCTGGGACAATGAGCAGTTCTTC.

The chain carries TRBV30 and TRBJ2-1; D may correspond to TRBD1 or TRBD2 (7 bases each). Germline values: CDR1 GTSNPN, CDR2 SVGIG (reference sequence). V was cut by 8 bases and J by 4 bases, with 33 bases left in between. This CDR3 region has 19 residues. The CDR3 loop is CAGFSRGREGGFRYNEQFF. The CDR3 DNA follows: TGTGCCGGCTTCTCCAGGGGGAGGGAGGGAGGGTTTAGGTACAATGAGCAGTTCTTC. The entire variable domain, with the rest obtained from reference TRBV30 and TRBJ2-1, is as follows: SQTIHQWPATLVQPVGSPLSLECTVEGTSNPNLYWYRQAAGRGLQLLFYSVGIGQISSEVPQNLSASRPQDRQFILSSKKLLLSDSGFYLCAGFSRGREGGFRYNEQFFGPGTRLTVL.

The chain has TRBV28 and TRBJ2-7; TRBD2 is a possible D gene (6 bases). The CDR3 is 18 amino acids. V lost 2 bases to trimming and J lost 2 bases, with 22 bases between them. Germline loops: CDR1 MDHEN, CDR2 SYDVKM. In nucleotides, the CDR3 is TGTGCCAGCAGTTTAGTGGCCGGGACTCAGGTTATTCCCTACGAGCAGTACTTC. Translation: CASSLVAGTQVIPYEQYF.

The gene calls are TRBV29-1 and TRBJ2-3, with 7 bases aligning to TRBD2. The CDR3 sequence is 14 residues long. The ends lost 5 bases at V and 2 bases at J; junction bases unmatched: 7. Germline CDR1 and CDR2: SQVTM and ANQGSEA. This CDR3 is CSVNGGLYTDTQYF. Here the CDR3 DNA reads TGCAGCGTTAACGGGGGACTATACACAGATACGCAGTATTTT.

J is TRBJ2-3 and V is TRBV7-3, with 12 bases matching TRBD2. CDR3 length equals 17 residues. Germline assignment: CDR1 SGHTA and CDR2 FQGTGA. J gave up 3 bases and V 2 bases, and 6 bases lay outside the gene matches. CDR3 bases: TGTGCCAGCAGCTTATTAGGCCTAGCGGGGGGGACAGATACGCAGTATTTT. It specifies CASSLLGLAGGTDTQYF.

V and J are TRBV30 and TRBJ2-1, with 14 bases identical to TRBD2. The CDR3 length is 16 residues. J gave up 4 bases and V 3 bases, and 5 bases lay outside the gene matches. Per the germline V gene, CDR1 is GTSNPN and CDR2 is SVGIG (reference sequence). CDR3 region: CAWSPRLAGGYNEQFF. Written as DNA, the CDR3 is TGTGCCTGGAGCCCTAGACTAGCGGGGGGGTACAATGAGCAGTTCTTC.

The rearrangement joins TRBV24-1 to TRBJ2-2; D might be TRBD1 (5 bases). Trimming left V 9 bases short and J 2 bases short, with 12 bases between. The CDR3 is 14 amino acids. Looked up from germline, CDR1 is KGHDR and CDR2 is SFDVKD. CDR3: CATGNRINTGELFF. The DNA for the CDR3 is TGTGCCACCGGAAACAGGATTAACACCGGGGAGCTGTTTTTT.

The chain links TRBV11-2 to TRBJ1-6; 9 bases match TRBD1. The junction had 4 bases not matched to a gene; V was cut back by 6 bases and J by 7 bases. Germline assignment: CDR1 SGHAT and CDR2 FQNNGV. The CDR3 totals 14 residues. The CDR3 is CASRTTGGNSPLHF. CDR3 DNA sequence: TGTGCCAGCAGAACGACAGGGGGGAATTCACCCCTCCACTTT.

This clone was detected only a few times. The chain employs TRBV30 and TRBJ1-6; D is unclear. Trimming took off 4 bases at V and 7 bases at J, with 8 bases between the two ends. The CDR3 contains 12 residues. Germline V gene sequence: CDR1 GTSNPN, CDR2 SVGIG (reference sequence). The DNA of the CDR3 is TGTGCCTGGACAGGCTGGAATTCACCCCTCCACTTT. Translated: CAWTGWNSPLHF.

CDR3 amino acids: CAISGTGTTDTQYF. Here the CDR3 DNA reads TGTGCCATCAGTGGAACGGGAACCACAGATACGCAGTATTTT. The chain links TRBV10-3 to TRBJ2-3, with D tentatively TRBD2 (5 bases). Germline CDR1 ENHRY, CDR2 SYGVKD. V was cut by 4 bases and J by 2 bases, with 10 bases left in between. There are 14 residues in the CDR3.

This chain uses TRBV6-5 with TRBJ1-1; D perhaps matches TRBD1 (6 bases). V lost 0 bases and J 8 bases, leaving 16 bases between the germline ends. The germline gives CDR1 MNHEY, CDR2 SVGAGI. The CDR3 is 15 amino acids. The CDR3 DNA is TGTGCCAGCAGTTACTCAACCGGGGGGACACCCGAAGCTTTCTTT. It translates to CASSYSTGGTPEAFF.

The CDR3 bases are TGTGCCAGCAGCCAGGACCTAGCGGGGTACTACGAGCAGTACTTC. Translation gives CASSQDLAGYYEQYF. The rearrangement joins TRBV3-1 (or the pseudogene TRBV3-2) to TRBJ2-7; TRBD2 aligns across 9 bases. This CDR3 comprises 15 residues. CDR1 LGHDT and CDR2 YNNKEL come from the germline V gene (reference sequence). Trimming cost V 3 bases and J 3 bases; bases outside gene matches: 6.

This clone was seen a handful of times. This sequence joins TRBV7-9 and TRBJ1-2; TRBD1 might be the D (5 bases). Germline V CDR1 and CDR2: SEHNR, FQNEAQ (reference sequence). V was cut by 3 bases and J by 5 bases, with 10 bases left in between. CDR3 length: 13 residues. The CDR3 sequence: CASSFDSHYGYTF. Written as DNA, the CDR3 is TGTGCCAGCAGCTTTGACAGTCATTATGGCTACACCTTC.

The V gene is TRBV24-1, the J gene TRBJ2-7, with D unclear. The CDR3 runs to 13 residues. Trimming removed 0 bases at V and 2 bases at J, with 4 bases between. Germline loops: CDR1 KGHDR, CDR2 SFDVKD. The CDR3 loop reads CATSDLLTYEQYF. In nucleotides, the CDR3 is TGTGCCACCAGTGATTTGCTAACCTACGAGCAGTACTTC.

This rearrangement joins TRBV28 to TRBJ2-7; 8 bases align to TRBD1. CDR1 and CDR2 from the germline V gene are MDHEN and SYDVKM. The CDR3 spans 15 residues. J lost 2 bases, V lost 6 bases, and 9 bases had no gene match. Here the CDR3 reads CASSRQGIIPYEQYF. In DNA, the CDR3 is TGTGCCAGCAGCCGACAGGGGATAATACCCTACGAGCAGTACTTC. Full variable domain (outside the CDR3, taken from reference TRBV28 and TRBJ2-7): DVKVTQSSRYLVKRTGEKVFLECVQDMDHENMFWYRQDPGLGLRLIYFSYDVKMKEKGDIPEGYSVSREKKERFSLILESASTNQTSMYLCASSRQGIIPYEQYFGPGTRLTVT.

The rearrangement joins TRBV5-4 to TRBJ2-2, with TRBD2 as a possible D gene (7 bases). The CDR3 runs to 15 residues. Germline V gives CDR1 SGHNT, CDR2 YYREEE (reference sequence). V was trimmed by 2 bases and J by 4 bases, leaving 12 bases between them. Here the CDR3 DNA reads TGTGCCAGCAGCTTAAGGCGGGGGCGCACCGGGGAGCTGTTTTTT. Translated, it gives CASSLRRGRTGELFF.

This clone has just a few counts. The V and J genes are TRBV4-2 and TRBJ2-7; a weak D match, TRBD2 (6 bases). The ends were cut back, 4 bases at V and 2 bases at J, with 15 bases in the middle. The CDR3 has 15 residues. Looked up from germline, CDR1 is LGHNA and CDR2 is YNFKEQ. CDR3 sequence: CASSRDSGGTYEQYF. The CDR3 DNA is TGTGCCAGCAGCCGAGATAGCGGAGGTACCTACGAGCAGTACTTC.

CDR3 protein: CASSPEGSHEQYF. In DNA form, the CDR3 reads TGTGCCAGCAGCCCAGAGGGGTCCCACGAGCAGTACTTC. J is TRBJ2-7 and V is TRBV9; D might be TRBD1 or TRBD2, each matching 5 bases. V dropped 4 bases and J dropped 5 bases, with 13 bases sitting between them. The CDR3 is 13 amino acids. From germline, CDR1 is SGDLS and CDR2 YYNGEE.

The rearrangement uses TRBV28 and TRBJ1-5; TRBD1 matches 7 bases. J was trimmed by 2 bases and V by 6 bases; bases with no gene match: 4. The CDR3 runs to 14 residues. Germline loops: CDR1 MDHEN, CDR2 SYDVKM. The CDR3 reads CASRGGGGNQPQHF. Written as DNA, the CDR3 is TGTGCCAGCAGGGGAGGGGGCGGCAATCAGCCCCAGCATTTT.

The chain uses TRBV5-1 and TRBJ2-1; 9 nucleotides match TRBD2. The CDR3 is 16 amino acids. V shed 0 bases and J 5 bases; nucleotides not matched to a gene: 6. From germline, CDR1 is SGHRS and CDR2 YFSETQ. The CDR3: CASSLAAGGPHNEQFF. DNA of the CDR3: TGCGCCAGCAGCTTGGCGGCGGGAGGGCCGCACAATGAGCAGTTCTTC.

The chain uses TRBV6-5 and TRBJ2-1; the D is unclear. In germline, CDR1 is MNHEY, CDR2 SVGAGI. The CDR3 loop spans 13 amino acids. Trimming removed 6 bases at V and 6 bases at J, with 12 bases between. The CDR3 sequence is CASRDPPGNEQFF. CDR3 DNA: TGTGCCAGCAGGGACCCCCCCGGCAATGAGCAGTTCTTC.

The CDR3 sequence: CASSLVRGSFNEQFF. CDR3 DNA: TGTGCCAGCAGCTTAGTCCGGGGGAGTTTCAATGAGCAGTTCTTC. The genes are TRBV7-3 and TRBJ2-1; maybe TRBD2 (6 bases). From germline, CDR1 is SGHTA and CDR2 FQGTGA. This CDR3 spans 15 amino acids. V was trimmed by 2 bases and J by 6 bases, leaving 14 bases between them.

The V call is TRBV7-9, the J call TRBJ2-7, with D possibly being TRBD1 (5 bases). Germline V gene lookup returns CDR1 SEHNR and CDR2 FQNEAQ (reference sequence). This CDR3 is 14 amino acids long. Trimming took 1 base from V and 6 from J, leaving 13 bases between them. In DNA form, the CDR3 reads TGTGCCAGCAGCTTAGTTCCAGGGTCGGTCGAGCAGTACTTC. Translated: CASSLVPGSVEQYF. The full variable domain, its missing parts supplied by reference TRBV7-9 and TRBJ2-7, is DTGVSQNPRHKITKRGQNVTFRCDPISEHNRLYWYRQTLGQGPEFLTYFQNEAQLEKSRLLSDRFSAERPKGSFSTLEIQRTEQGDSAMYLCASSLVPGSVEQYFGPGTRLTVT.